The following is a T cell receptor (beta chain) sequence with its context. What it binds is not known. The data belong to a study of T cell responses to AZD1222 COVID-19 vaccine. The study's findings and limits: White British ancestry dominated among donors, who included more females, and clonal diversity was possibly underestimated.

This CDR3 comprises 13 residues. Trimming removed 3 bases at V and 6 bases at J, with 11 bases between. Germline CDR1 LNHDA, CDR2 SQIVND (reference sequence). Method: immunoSEQ multiplex PCR; TCRdb's copy keeps in-frame clones and lacks some. The repertoire holds some 130,000 clones, approximately 90% seen once, with less than 9% in the top ten. V usage is TRBV19 and J usage is TRBJ1-1, with unresolved D. The TCR was taken from an adult in good health. This sample comprised peripheral blood, obtained on day 0 of AZD1222 vaccination. CDR3 sequence: CASSMLGAAEAFF. The CDR3 DNA reads TGTGCCAGTAGTATGCTGGGAGCCGCTGAAGCTTTCTTT.